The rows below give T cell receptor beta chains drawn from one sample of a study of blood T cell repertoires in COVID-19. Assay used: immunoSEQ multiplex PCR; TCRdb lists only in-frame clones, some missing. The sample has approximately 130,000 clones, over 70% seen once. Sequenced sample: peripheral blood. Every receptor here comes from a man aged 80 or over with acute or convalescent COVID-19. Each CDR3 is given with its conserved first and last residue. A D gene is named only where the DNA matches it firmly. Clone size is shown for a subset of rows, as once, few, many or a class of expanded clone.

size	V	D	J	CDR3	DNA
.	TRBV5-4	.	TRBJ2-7	CASSSGGRSSYEQYF	TGTGCCAGCAGCTCCGGAGGTCGCTCCTCCTACGAGCAGTACTTC
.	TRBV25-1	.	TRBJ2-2	CASQGPLNTGELFF	TGTGCCAGCCAGGGGCCCCTTAACACCGGGGAGCTGTTTTTT
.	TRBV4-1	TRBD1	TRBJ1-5	CASSLRTGLSNQPQHF	TGCGCCAGCAGCCTCCGGACAGGACTTAGCAATCAGCCCCAGCATTTT
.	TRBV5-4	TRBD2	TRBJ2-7	CASSFGGDLYEQYF	TGTGCCAGCAGCTTTGGGGGGGACCTCTACGAGCAGTACTTC
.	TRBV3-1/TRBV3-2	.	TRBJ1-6	CASSPRQRGSPLHF	TGTGCCAGCAGCCCCCGACAGAGGGGGTCACCCCTCCACTTT
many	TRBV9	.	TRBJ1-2	CASSVGPGLYGYTF	TGTGCCAGCAGCGTAGGCCCGGGACTCTATGGCTACACCTTC
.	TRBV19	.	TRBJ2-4	CASQPGAGGIQYF	TGTGCCAGCCAACCCGGGGCCGGGGGCATTCAGTACTTC
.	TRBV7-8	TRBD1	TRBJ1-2	CASSKGTGGFLGYTF	TGTGCCAGCAGCAAAGGGACAGGGGGATTTCTAGGCTACACCTTC
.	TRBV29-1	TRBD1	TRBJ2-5	CSGDRGGGETQYF	TGCAGCGGGGACAGGGGCGGGGGAGAGACCCAGTACTTC
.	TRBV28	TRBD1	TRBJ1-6	CASRRGQLNTNSPLHF	TGTGCCAGCAGACGGGGACAGCTTAATACTAATTCACCCCTCCACTTT
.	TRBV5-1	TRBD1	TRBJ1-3	CASSSGTGAGNTIYF	TGCGCCAGCAGCTCGGGGACAGGGGCTGGAAACACCATATATTTT
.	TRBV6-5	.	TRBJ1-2	CASRAGQLYGYTF	TGTGCCAGCAGGGCTGGACAGCTCTATGGCTACACCTTC
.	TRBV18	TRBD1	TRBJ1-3	CASSPPRTGVGNTIYF	TGTGCCAGCTCACCACCGAGGACAGGGGTTGGAAACACCATATATTTT
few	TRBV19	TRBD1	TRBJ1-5	CASSTGQLNSNQPQHF	TGTGCCAGTAGTACGGGACAGTTAAATAGCAATCAGCCCCAGCATTTT
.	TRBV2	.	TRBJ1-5	CACCAGGKGQPQHF	TGTGCCTGTTGTGCGGGGGGCAAGGGTCAGCCCCAGCATTTT
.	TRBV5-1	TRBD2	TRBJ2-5	CASSLDPATSGGGIRETQYF	TGCGCCAGCAGCTTGGACCCCGCGACTAGCGGGGGGGGTATCCGAGAGACCCAGTACTTC
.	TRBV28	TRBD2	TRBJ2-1	CASSGPSGGGTYNEQFF	TGTGCCAGCAGTGGGCCTAGCGGGGGGGGAACCTACAATGAGCAGTTCTTC
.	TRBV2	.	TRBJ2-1	CASSEAGRISYNEQFF	TGTGCCAGCAGTGAAGCGGGCAGGATCTCCTACAATGAGCAGTTCTTC
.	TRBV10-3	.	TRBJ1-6	CAISDPQGNSPLHF	TGTGCCATCAGCGACCCCCAGGGAAACTCACCCCTCCACTTT
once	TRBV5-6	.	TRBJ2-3	CASKFTRSTDTQYF	TGTGCCAGCAAATTCACCAGAAGCACAGATACGCAGTATTTT
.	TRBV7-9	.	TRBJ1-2	CASSLFVEGYTF	TGTGCCAGCAGCTTATTCGTTGAGGGCTACACCTTC
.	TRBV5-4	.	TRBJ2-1	CASSLGGGGYNEQFF	TGTGCCAGCAGCTTGGGCGGTGGAGGGTACAATGAGCAGTTCTTC
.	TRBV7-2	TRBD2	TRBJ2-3	CASGGGQPSTDTQYF	TGTGCCAGTGGCGGGGGGCAACCTAGCACAGATACGCAGTATTTT
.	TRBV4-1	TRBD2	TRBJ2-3	CASRLLAGGDTQYF	TGCGCCAGCCGTCTACTAGCGGGGGGGGATACGCAGTATTTT
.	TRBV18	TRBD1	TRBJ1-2	CASSTGGNYGYTF	TGTGCCAGCTCAACAGGGGGCAACTATGGCTACACCTTC
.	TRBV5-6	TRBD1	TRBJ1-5	CASSSGQGRNRNQPQHF	TGTGCCAGCAGCTCGGGACAGGGGAGGAATCGCAATCAGCCCCAGCATTTT
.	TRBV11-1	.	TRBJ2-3	CASSLARSGRTDTQYF	TGTGCCAGCAGCCTTGCTAGGAGCGGGCGCACAGATACGCAGTATTTT
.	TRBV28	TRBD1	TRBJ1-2	CASRSGTASYGYTF	TGTGCCAGCAGATCGGGGACAGCGAGCTATGGCTACACCTTC
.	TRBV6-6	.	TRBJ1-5	CATTAGGRSGQPQHF	TGTGCCACCACGGCGGGCGGGCGATCTGGGCAGCCCCAGCATTTT
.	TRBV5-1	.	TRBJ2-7	CASSNTQAGPYEQYF	TGCGCCAGCAGCAACACCCAGGCGGGGCCCTACGAGCAGTACTTC
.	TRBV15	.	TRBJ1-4	CATSRATGANEKLFF	TGTGCCACCAGCAGGGCAACGGGGGCTAATGAAAAACTGTTTTTT
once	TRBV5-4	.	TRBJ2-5	CASSATGRSPFGETQYF	TGTGCCAGCAGCGCTACCGGGAGATCGCCATTCGGGGAGACCCAGTACTTC
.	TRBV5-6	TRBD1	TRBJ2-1	CASSFMDRAYNEQFF	TGTGCCAGCAGCTTCATGGACAGGGCTTACAATGAGCAGTTCTTC
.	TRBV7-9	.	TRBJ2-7	CASSYRPGEQYF	TGTGCCAGCAGCTACCGACCGGGGGAGCAGTACTTC
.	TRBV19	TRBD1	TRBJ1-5	CASSGTGGSYQPQHF	TGTGCCAGTAGCGGGACAGGGGGCTCCTATCAGCCCCAGCATTTT
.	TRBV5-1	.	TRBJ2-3	CASSLGGLSTDTQYF	TGCGCCAGCAGCTTGGGAGGGCTTAGCACAGATACGCAGTATTTT
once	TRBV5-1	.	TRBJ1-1	CASSPGQGRDTEAFF	TGCGCCAGCAGCCCCGGTCAGGGGAGGGACACTGAAGCTTTCTTT
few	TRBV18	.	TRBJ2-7	CASSPSGPGGGYEQYF	TGTGCCAGCTCACCTTCTGGGCCGGGGGGCGGCTACGAGCAGTACTTC
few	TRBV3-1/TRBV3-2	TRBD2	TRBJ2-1	CASSPERGGHQFF	TGTGCCAGCAGCCCCGAGCGGGGGGGCCATCAGTTCTTC
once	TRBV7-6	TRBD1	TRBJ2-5	CASSFRPQGQETQYF	TGTGCCAGCAGCTTTAGACCACAGGGGCAAGAGACCCAGTACTTC
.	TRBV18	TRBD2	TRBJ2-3	CASSPLPALAGGTDTQYF	TGTGCCAGCTCACCTCTGCCCGCACTAGCGGGGGGCACAGATACGCAGTATTTT
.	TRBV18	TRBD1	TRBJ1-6	CASSPLGQGNNSPLHF	TGTGCCAGCTCACCGCTCGGACAGGGTAATAATTCACCCCTCCACTTT
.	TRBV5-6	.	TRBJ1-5	CASSFGGGDQPQHF	TGTGCCAGCAGTTTTGGTGGGGGCGATCAGCCCCAGCATTTT
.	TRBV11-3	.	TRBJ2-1	CASSSVAGSIEQFF	TGTGCCAGCAGCTCGGTGGCGGGGTCCATTGAGCAGTTCTTC
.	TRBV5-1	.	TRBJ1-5	CASSPGVSGNQPQHF	TGCGCCAGCAGCCCAGGGGTATCGGGCAATCAGCCCCAGCATTTT
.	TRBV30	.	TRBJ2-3	CAWSGWRGLTDTQYF	TGTGCCTGGAGTGGGTGGCGGGGGCTTACAGATACGCAGTATTTT
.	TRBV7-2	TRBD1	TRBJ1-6	CASSNFRGDRASSPLHF	TGTGCCAGCAGCAACTTTCGCGGTGACAGGGCCTCATCACCCCTCCACTTT
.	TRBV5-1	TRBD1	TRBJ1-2	CASSPEGTGGGYTF	TGCGCCAGCAGCCCAGAGGGGACAGGGGGAGGCTACACCTTC
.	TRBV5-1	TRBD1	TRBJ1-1	CASSLQPGQKNTEAFF	TGCGCCAGCAGCCTTCAACCGGGACAGAAGAACACTGAAGCTTTCTTT
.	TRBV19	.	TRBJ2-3	CASSAFPGDTQYF	TGTGCCAGTAGTGCCTTTCCGGGAGATACGCAGTATTTT
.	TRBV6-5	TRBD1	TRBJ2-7	CASSYSGQTYEQYF	TGTGCCAGCAGTTACTCGGGACAGACATACGAGCAGTACTTC
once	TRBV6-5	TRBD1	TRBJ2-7	CASHDRVNYEQYF	TGTGCCAGCCACGACAGGGTAAACTACGAGCAGTACTTC
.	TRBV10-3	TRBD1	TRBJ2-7	CAISETGGPYEQYF	TGTGCCATCAGTGAGACAGGGGGCCCCTACGAGCAGTACTTC
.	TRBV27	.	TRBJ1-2	CASSPSGFTATYGYTF	TGTGCCAGCAGTCCGAGCGGTTTCACAGCTACTTATGGCTACACCTTC